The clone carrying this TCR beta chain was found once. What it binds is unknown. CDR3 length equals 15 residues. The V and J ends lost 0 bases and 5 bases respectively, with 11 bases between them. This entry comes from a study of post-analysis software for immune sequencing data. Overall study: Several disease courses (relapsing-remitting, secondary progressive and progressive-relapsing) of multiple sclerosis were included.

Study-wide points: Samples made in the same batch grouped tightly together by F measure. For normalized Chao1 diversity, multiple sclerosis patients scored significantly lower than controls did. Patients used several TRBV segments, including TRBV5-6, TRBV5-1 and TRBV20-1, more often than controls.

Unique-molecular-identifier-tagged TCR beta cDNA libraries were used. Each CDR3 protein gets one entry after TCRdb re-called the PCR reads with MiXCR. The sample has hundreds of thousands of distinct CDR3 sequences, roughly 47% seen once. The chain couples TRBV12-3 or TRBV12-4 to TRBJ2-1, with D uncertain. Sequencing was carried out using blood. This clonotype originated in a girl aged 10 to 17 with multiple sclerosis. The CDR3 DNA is TGTGCCAGCAGTTTAGCTGGGGAACGCAACAATGAGCAGTTCTTC. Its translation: CASSLAGERNNEQFF.